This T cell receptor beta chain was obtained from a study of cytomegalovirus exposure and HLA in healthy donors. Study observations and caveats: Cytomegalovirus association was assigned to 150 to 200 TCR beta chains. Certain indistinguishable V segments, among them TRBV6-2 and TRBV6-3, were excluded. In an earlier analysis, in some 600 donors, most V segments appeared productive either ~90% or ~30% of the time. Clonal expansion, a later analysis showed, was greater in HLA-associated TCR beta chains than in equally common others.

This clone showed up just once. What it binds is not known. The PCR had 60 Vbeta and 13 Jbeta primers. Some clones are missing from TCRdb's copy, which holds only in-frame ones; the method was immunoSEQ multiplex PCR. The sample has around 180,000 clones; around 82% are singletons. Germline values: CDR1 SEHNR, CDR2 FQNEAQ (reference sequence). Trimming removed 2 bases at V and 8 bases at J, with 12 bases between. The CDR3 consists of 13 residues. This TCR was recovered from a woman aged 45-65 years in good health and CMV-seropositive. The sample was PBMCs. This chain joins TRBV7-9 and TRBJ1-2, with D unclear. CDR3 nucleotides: TGTGCCAGCAGCTTATCATATGAGGAGGGCTACACCTTC. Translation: CASSLSYEEGYTF.